This record concerns one TCR beta chain sequence. All donors were Caucasian adults living in Nashville, Tennessee. TCRdb keeps only in-frame clones here, not all; method: immunoSEQ multiplex PCR. This table holds roughly 2 million clones, around 95% found once. These data belong to a study of shared clonotypes between healthy human individuals. The overall study: Ranging from 18 to 49 in age, donors were two women and a few men. Used for every donor were three CD4 naive, three CD4 memory, two CD8 naive and one CD8 memory plate.

Sample: naive CD4+ T cells sorted from blood. The sample's subset: CD45RA+ positively selected. This receptor was obtained from a man aged 18 to 30 in good health.

The CDR3 coding sequence is TGCGCCAGCAGCCAAGAAGGTGGGAGGGACACTGAAGCTTTCTTT. Translated, it gives CASSQEGGRDTEAFF. V and J are TRBV4-3 and TRBJ1-1, with D uncertain. The CDR3 spans 15 residues. Germline V gene data show CDR1 as LGHNA and CDR2 as YSLEER. Trimming removed 0 bases from V and 3 bases from J, with 11 bases in between.